The entry below describes one TCR beta chain. Its specific antigen is unknown. To determine HCMV serostatus, a commercial ELISA kit was used to detect HCMV-specific IgG in serum. Peripheral blood mononuclear cells were isolated from blood by Ficoll density gradient centrifugation. The germline V gene provides CDR1 MNHNS and CDR2 SASEGT. Including cysteine and phenylalanine, the CDR3 has 15 amino acids. No DNA is given. The sample comes from a study of T cells expressing NK-cell markers (dated by TCRdb to the early 2020s). Study-wide context: Fewer than ten donors provided sorted CD3+CD56+NKG2C+, CD3+CD56+NKG2C- and CD3+CD56-NKG2C+ T-cell subsets, whose TCR beta-chain repertoires were profiled. Sequencing of the libraries produced 2 x 150 bp reads on Illumina HiSeq 2000/2500, MiSeq or NextSeq. Most of the eight sequenced donors were HCMV-seropositive and one was HCMV-seronegative. All eight donors whose samples were sequenced were randomly selected healthy volunteers, three of them men and five women.

Sequencer: Illumina HiSeq 2000. TCR beta cDNA libraries were made by 5'RACE template switching that added a universal primer site and unique molecular identifiers. Priming for cDNA synthesis came from the TCR beta constant segment, and two successive PCR amplification steps followed. The authors' analysis ran thus. MIGEC was used to demultiplex reads and group the reads by UMI, and MiTCR was used to assemble and quantify clonotypes. To exclude erroneous sequences, any TCR cDNA sequence not supported by at least two reads was discarded. The tcR package was used for downstream repertoire analysis, and clonotypes were matched between fractions using CDR3 nucleotide sequence together with V segment. VDJmatch was used to annotate antigen specificity against VDJdb, with one amino acid substitution in CDR3 permitted. TCRdb reprocessed the sequencing reads and holds a single record per CDR3 protein sequence, with no DNA. V and J calls and clone size were set by TCRdb, not the authors. The sample table gives approximately 420,000 distinct CDR3 sequences. The top ten constitute approximately 12% of the sample.

What the research found in general, with its limitations: For over five donors, the dominant CD3+CD56+NKG2C+ clonotypes were among the top 10 CD8+ clonotypes and accounted for about 1.0-7.0% of CD8+ T cells. It remained unclear whether the expanded NKG2C-expressing T cell clones were specific for HCMV antigens. Those dominant clonotypes were again the most abundant among CD3+CD56-NKG2C+ cells in a handful of donors, at roughly 25-65%.

The clonotype was recovered from a woman aged 45 to 65 in good health. Donor details come from another sample of the same person, matched by shared clones. The rearranged segments are TRBV6-1 and TRBJ2-1; as DNA is missing, the TRBD1 call by TCRdb cannot be tested. Specimen: blood T cells: a sorted CD56 or NKG2C T cell subset, CD4+ or CD8+ T cells, or bulk PBMC T cells (not recorded which). The CDR3 loop reads CASSEAEDSGYEQFF.